This TCR beta chain was identified in a study of vaccination and CD4 T cells after COVID-19. Study as a whole: Post-vaccine specimens were obtained a median 72 days after dose two (range 14 to 241).

Study-wide findings and caveats: A nonsignificant median increase from around 20 to 38 SARS-CoV-2-reactive clonotypes was observed.

Cultured CD4+ T cell DNA was sequenced using the Oncomine TCR Beta short-read assay. Cultured CD4+ T cells yielded the extracted genomic DNA. One entry per CDR3 protein results from TCRdb running MiXCR on the PCR reads. The repertoire has 16,000 or so distinct CDR3 sequences, 75% of them found once; the top ten carry over 8.5%. As to this clonotype: Its antigen is unknown.

Treatment indicated: roughly 11-day PBMC culture with coronavirus spike peptide pools or control peptides (ViraFEST assay). Under the ViraFEST approach, antigen-specific T cells were expanded with peptide pools and TCRs subsequently sequenced. This sequence originates from a human donor who received a COVID-19 vaccine. Sequenced here: CD4+ T cells from blood, cultured in vitro, sampled after SARS-CoV-2 vaccination.

CDR3 in DNA: TGTGCCAGTAGTATCCGGGGAACAGGGTCGCTTGGAAACACCATATATTTT. Translating gives CASSIRGTGSLGNTIYF. The chain couples TRBV19 to TRBJ1-3; a possible D gene is TRBD1 (6 bases). The CDR3 has 17 amino acids. The V gene lost 3 bases and the J gene lost 3 bases, with 18 bases spanning the gap. Per the germline V gene, CDR1 is LNHDA and CDR2 is SQIVND (reference sequence).